The 5 T cell receptor beta chains in this list originate from one sample, sequenced in a study of blood T cell repertoires in COVID-19. TCRdb's table, derived via immunoSEQ multiplex PCR, lists solely in-frame clones and lacks some. The sample lists over 150,000 clones, 75% to 90% occurring once. The sequenced sample consisted of peripheral blood. These receptor sequences come from a woman in her forties with COVID-19, enrolled during active disease.

The V gene is TRBV19, the J gene TRBJ2-7; TRBD2 might be the D (6 bases). V was clipped by 5 bases and J by 3 bases, with 11 bases between them. Germline assignment: CDR1 LNHDA and CDR2 SQIVND (reference sequence). This CDR3 has 13 residues. CDR3 sequence reads: CASSAGLDYEQYF. The CDR3 coding sequence is TGTGCCAGTAGTGCGGGACTGGACTACGAGCAGTACTTC.

This chain uses TRBV19 with TRBJ2-4; 7 nucleotides line up with TRBD2. The CDR3 spans 14 residues. With V trimmed by 8 bases and J by 5 bases, 9 bases remained unmatched. CDR1 is LNHDA and CDR2 is SQIVND in the germline V gene (reference sequence). CDR3 DNA: TGTGCCAGTCAAGGGAGGGGACGGGAAAACATTCAGTACTTC. Its translation: CASQGRGRENIQYF.

The chain joins TRBV2 to TRBJ2-5, with D perhaps TRBD2 (5 bases). Trimming took off 6 bases at V and 0 bases at J, with 11 bases between the two ends. This CDR3 region has 14 residues. From germline, CDR1 is SNHLY and CDR2 FYNNEI. The CDR3 loop is CASSETSNQETQYF. As DNA, the CDR3 is TGTGCCAGCAGCGAAACTAGTAACCAAGAGACCCAGTACTTC.

The chain recombines TRBV23-1 with TRBJ2-1; TRBD1 matches 9 bases. TRBV23-1 belongs to the ORF category, with a function that is uncertain. V gave up 5 bases and J gave up 5 bases; unmatched junction bases: 10. The CDR3 totals 16 residues. Here the CDR3 reads CASSSQPGQGNNEQFF. The CDR3 DNA is TGCGCCAGCAGTTCCCAGCCGGGACAGGGAAACAATGAGCAGTTCTTC.

This clone appeared a single time. This chain connects TRBV25-1 to TRBJ1-2; D gene uncertain. CDR1 is MGHDK and CDR2 is SYGVNS in the germline V gene. Trimming pared 2 bases from V and 3 bases from J, leaving 10 bases between. The CDR3 is 14 residues long. DNA of the CDR3: TGTGCCAGCAGTGAACACGGGGAGTACTATGGCTACACCTTC. This sequence encodes CASSEHGEYYGYTF.